The rows below give T cell receptor beta chains drawn from one sample of a study of T cell repertoires in cytomegalovirus infection. TCRdb reanalysed the reads using MiXCR and keeps one entry per CDR3 protein. The sample includes 150,000 to 200,000 distinct CDR3 sequences, about a tenth of them seen just once. The sequenced sample consisted of PBMCs. These TCRs come from a human donor in good health (CMV status not recorded). Some clones in this sample may be carry-over from other donors' samples. The CDR3 runs from the conserved cysteine through the conserved F or W. The order of the fields is V gene, J gene, D gene, clone size, CDR3 DNA, CDR3 protein. The D gene is left open where the match is weak. Size tells how often a clone was seen (once, few, many) or the class of an expanded clone, and some rows leave it out.

v_call: TRBV7-2; j_call: TRBJ1-1; d_call: NA; clone_size: many; cdr3_nt: TGTGCCAGCAGCTTAGAACAGGGAGACACTGAAGCTTTCTTT; cdr3_aa: CASSLEQGDTEAFF
v_call: TRBV28; j_call: TRBJ2-5; d_call: NA; clone_size: many; cdr3_nt: TGTGCCAGCAAGAGTAAGTTCCAAGAGACCCAGTACTTC; cdr3_aa: CASKSKFQETQYF
v_call: TRBV7-2; j_call: TRBJ2-5; d_call: TRBD2; clone_size: many; cdr3_nt: TGTGCCAGCAGCGCAACTAGCGGGAGGGCTAGGGAGACCCAGTACTTC; cdr3_aa: CASSATSGRARETQYF
v_call: TRBV6-1; j_call: TRBJ1-2; d_call: NA; clone_size: few; cdr3_nt: TGTGCCAGCAGCGACAGTAACTATGGCTACACCTTC; cdr3_aa: CASSDSNYGYTF
v_call: TRBV6-2/TRBV6-3; j_call: TRBJ2-3; d_call: NA; clone_size: many; cdr3_nt: TGTGCCAGCGGAGGGGCAGGGAAGGGAGATACGCAGTATTTT; cdr3_aa: CASGGAGKGDTQYF
v_call: TRBV27; j_call: TRBJ2-7; d_call: TRBD1; clone_size: few; cdr3_nt: TGTGCCAGCAGTGCCTCCCGGTCAGGGGGCGGGATTGAGTACTTC; cdr3_aa: CASSASRSGGGIEYF
v_call: TRBV7-9; j_call: TRBJ1-1; d_call: TRBD1; clone_size: many; cdr3_nt: TGTGCCAGCAGCTTCCCGGGACAGAGGAACACTGAAGCTTTCTTT; cdr3_aa: CASSFPGQRNTEAFF
v_call: TRBV20-1; j_call: TRBJ2-2; d_call: NA; clone_size: NA; cdr3_nt: TGCAGTGCTGCCGTAAGGCGGGGGCCCTCGAACACCGGGGAGCTGTTTTTT; cdr3_aa: CSAAVRRGPSNTGELFF
v_call: TRBV11-3; j_call: TRBJ2-7; d_call: TRBD2; clone_size: many; cdr3_nt: TGTGCCAGCAGCTTAAGCGGGATCTCCTACGAGCAGTACTTC; cdr3_aa: CASSLSGISYEQYF
v_call: TRBV28; j_call: TRBJ2-3; d_call: NA; clone_size: NA; cdr3_nt: TGTGCCAGCAGTTTGGGGAGGCTGAGCACAGATACGCAGTATTTT; cdr3_aa: CASSLGRLSTDTQYF
v_call: TRBV27; j_call: TRBJ2-3; d_call: NA; clone_size: NA; cdr3_nt: TGTGCCAGCGCACCCGAGGGGGAGGGCCTGTATACGCAGTATTTT; cdr3_aa: CASAPEGEGLYTQYF
v_call: TRBV7-9; j_call: TRBJ2-5; d_call: NA; clone_size: many; cdr3_nt: TGTGCCAGCACATTGAGAGGACAGCGCGAAGAGACCCAGTACTTC; cdr3_aa: CASTLRGQREETQYF
v_call: TRBV12-3/TRBV12-4; j_call: TRBJ1-1; d_call: NA; clone_size: many; cdr3_nt: TGTGCCAGCAGTCAGGCACTGCTGAACACTGAAGCTTTCTTT; cdr3_aa: CASSQALLNTEAFF
v_call: TRBV2; j_call: TRBJ1-5; d_call: NA; clone_size: few; cdr3_nt: TGTGCCAGCAGGGTAACCGGGAATAGCAATCAGCCCCAGCATTTT; cdr3_aa: CASRVTGNSNQPQHF
v_call: TRBV7-2; j_call: TRBJ2-1; d_call: TRBD2; clone_size: many; cdr3_nt: TGTGCCAGCAGCGCCGAGCGGGATGGCCTGTTCTTC; cdr3_aa: CASSAERDGLFF
v_call: TRBV28; j_call: TRBJ2-2; d_call: TRBD2; clone_size: NA; cdr3_nt: TGTGCCAGCTGGGCTGGGCTAGCGGGAGCCGGGGAGCTGTTTTTT; cdr3_aa: CASWAGLAGAGELFF
v_call: TRBV28; j_call: TRBJ2-6; d_call: NA; clone_size: many; cdr3_nt: TGTGCCAGCAGTTTTGGGTTCTTTGGGGCCAACGTCCTGACTTTC; cdr3_aa: CASSFGFFGANVLTF
v_call: TRBV20-1; j_call: TRBJ1-5; d_call: TRBD1; clone_size: NA; cdr3_nt: TGCAGTGCTAGAGGACAGGGGGGTAGGAGCAATCGGCCCCAGCATTTT; cdr3_aa: CSARGQGGRSNRPQHF
v_call: TRBV19; j_call: TRBJ2-7; d_call: NA; clone_size: many; cdr3_nt: TGTGCCAGTAGTCCCTCCAGGGGATCCTACGAGCAGTACTTC; cdr3_aa: CASSPSRGSYEQYF
v_call: TRBV7-2; j_call: TRBJ1-2; d_call: NA; clone_size: NA; cdr3_nt: TGTGCCAGCGGGCACCCCTCAAACAAGCGGGATACTAACTATGGCTACACCTTC; cdr3_aa: CASGHPSNKRDTNYGYTF
v_call: TRBV2; j_call: TRBJ1-2; d_call: NA; clone_size: many; cdr3_nt: TGTGCCAGCAGAGAGAGACGGATCTATGGCTACACCTTC; cdr3_aa: CASRERRIYGYTF
v_call: TRBV7-2; j_call: TRBJ1-2; d_call: NA; clone_size: many; cdr3_nt: TGTGCCAGCAGCCCAACACAGGGTCGCTATGGCTACACCTTC; cdr3_aa: CASSPTQGRYGYTF
v_call: TRBV28; j_call: TRBJ2-1; d_call: NA; clone_size: NA; cdr3_nt: TGTGCCAGCAGGAGTGGGGGATTCCATGAGCAGTTCTTC; cdr3_aa: CASRSGGFHEQFF
v_call: TRBV7-9; j_call: TRBJ2-7; d_call: TRBD2; clone_size: NA; cdr3_nt: TGTGCCAGCCTAGGGACTAGCGGTAACTACGAGCAGTACTTC; cdr3_aa: CASLGTSGNYEQYF
v_call: TRBV7-6; j_call: TRBJ2-1; d_call: NA; clone_size: many; cdr3_nt: TGTGCCAGCAGCACCACTGGGGCTAGTTTCGGTGAGCAGTTCTTC; cdr3_aa: CASSTTGASFGEQFF
v_call: TRBV7-2; j_call: TRBJ1-5; d_call: NA; clone_size: many; cdr3_nt: TGTGCCAGCAGTCGGGAGGGGCTGAGGAGCAATCAGCCCCAGCATTTT; cdr3_aa: CASSREGLRSNQPQHF
v_call: TRBV7-8; j_call: TRBJ1-1; d_call: TRBD1; clone_size: NA; cdr3_nt: TGTGCCAGCAGCTTATATAACAGGGGCACTGAAGCTTTCTTT; cdr3_aa: CASSLYNRGTEAFF